The 3 T cell receptor beta chains reported below all come from one sample, sequenced in a study of Graves' ophthalmopathy and Graves' hyperthyroidism. Amplified TCR beta CDR3 regions were obtained using RNA transcripts as template. Second-round multiplex PCR came after first-round RT-PCR with HTBI primers. TCRdb called the multiplex PCR reads again in MiXCR, with one record for every CDR3 protein. Of a few hundred thousand distinct CDR3 sequences listed, around 21% were seen once; the top ten hold under 3%. Sequencing was carried out using peripheral blood. All receptors come from a woman aged 18-29 years with stable Graves' hyperthyroidism.

The genes are TRBV7-2 and TRBJ2-7, with D tentatively TRBD1 (5 bases). CDR1 is SGHTA, CDR2 FQGNSA, per germline. The CDR3 consists of 15 residues. V was pared by 1 base and J by 2 bases, with 12 bases between. CDR3 coding DNA: TGTGCCAGCAGCTTAGGATACAGGTTTGCCTACGAGCAGTACTTC. Its translation: CASSLGYRFAYEQYF.

This clonotype was counted many times. The rearrangement joins TRBV19 to TRBJ1-2; TRBD1 aligns across 8 bases. V dropped 4 bases and J dropped 8; count of bases not matched to a gene: 9. Germline V gene lookup returns CDR1 LNHDA and CDR2 SQIVND (reference sequence). The CDR3 spans 14 residues. CDR3 DNA: TGTGCCAGTAGTAACCCGGACAGGGAAGTGGGCTACACCTTC. Translated, it gives CASSNPDREVGYTF.

This clonotype has ten or more counts. The rearrangement joins TRBV5-1 to TRBJ2-5; a possible D gene is TRBD1 (6 bases). This CDR3 is 14 amino acids long. V was pared by 0 bases and J by 4 bases, with 10 bases between. Germline-derived CDR1 and CDR2 are SGHRS and YFSETQ. CDR3 in DNA: TGCGCCAGCAGCTTGGACAGGGTGGGAGAGACCCAGTACTTC. Translating it yields CASSLDRVGETQYF. Drawing the rest from reference TRBV5-1 and TRBJ2-5, the complete variable domain is KAGVTQTPRYLIKTRGQQVTLSCSPISGHRSVSWYQQTPGQGLQFLFEYFSETQRNKGNFPGRFSGRQFSNSRSEMNVSTLELGDSALYLCASSLDRVGETQYFGPGTRLLVL.